The entry below gives a single T cell receptor beta chain sequence along with its context. Membership in each cohort depended on participant-reported clinical history. This entry belongs to a study of blood T cell repertoires in COVID-19. Study background: T cells, B-cell-depleted T cells, or PBMCs supplied cDNA or gDNA.

In the original workflow: Researchers report that nucleated cell counts were estimated from reference gene primer amplification. Data came from immunoSEQ multiplex PCR; TCRdb stores just in-frame clones and leaves some out. The D gene and trimming were derived from the DNA, and the V and J assignments and clone size from that table. Of around 250,000 clones in the sample, about 90% were seen once. The sequence derives from a human donor in a cohort exposed to, infected with or recovered from COVID-19 (not recorded which). The donor label of this sample is uncertain. Sequenced material: PBMCs or T cells enriched from blood (not recorded which).

The CDR3 nucleotides read TGTGCCAGCAGCCAAGTTTTACAGGATGGCTACACCTTC. As protein: CASSQVLQDGYTF. The chain carries TRBV14 and TRBJ1-2, with D possibly matching TRBD1 (5 bases). Germline V CDR1 and CDR2: SGHDN, FVKESK. Between the trimmed V and J ends, which lost 1 base and 6 bases, there was a span of 9 bases. The CDR3 is 13 residues long.